This T cell receptor beta chain was retrieved from a study of CXCR3-negative and CXCR3-positive naive CD8 T cells. Across the whole study: Sequencing brought in 150 million or so TRB reads altogether, and each library got about 1.5 +/- 0.3 million.

The authors prepared UMI-labeled TRB cDNA libraries by 5' RACE. TCRdb reworked the 5' RACE reads into one entry per CDR3 protein, no DNA. The specimen's table records under 75,000 distinct CDR3 sequences. Germline CDR1 and CDR2: KGHSH and LQKENI. This CDR3 spans 15 amino acids. Sorts performed in triplicate captured hundreds of thousands of cells each from every CD8+ T cell subset. Naive CD8+ T cells showed a CD45RO-CCR7+CD27+CD95- phenotype. To note about this clonotype: Antigen: not known.

Notes on the study in general: Both naive subsets, CXCR3-negative and CXCR3-positive, displayed similar TRBV-TRBJ usage, unlike memory cells. A higher hydrophobicity marked the TRB CDR3s of CXCR3-positive naive cells versus CXCR3-negative naive cells.

The clonotype originates from a human donor in good health. Some clones in this sample may be carry-over from other donors' samples. This chain joins TRBV18 and TRBJ1-4; TCRdb outputs TRBD1, but without DNA this stays unchecked. Sequenced material: naive CXCR3+ CD8+ T cells from blood. Noted subset: CD45RO-CCR7+CD27+CD95- naive CD8+ T cells expressing CXCR3 (TNR3+). The CDR3 spells CASSPGSQGSEKLFF.